Listed below are T cell receptor beta chains from one sample, sequenced in a study of response to subunit inactivated influenza vaccine. Each CDR3 protein is one row after TCRdb ran MiXCR on the RT-PCR reads. The table includes about half a million distinct CDR3 sequences, approximately 7.1% detected once. Sequenced material: PBMCs from blood, taken less than 25 months after vaccination. The receptor set was obtained from a man between 50 and 75 years old who received an inactivated influenza vaccine. The CDR3 runs from the conserved cysteine through the conserved F or W. Fields, in order: clone size, CDR3 length, D gene, J gene, V gene, CDR3 DNA, CDR3 protein. The D gene is left open where the match is weak. Part of the rows lack a size; the others show once, few, many or a class for expanded clones.

abundance: few; len: 15; d_gene: TRBD1; j_gene: TRBJ2-1; v_gene: TRBV5-6; CDR3nt: TGTGCCAGCAGCTTCGACAGGGGGCGCTCCGATGAGCAGTTCTTC; CDR3aa: CASSFDRGRSDEQFF
abundance: .; len: 14; d_gene: TRBD2; j_gene: TRBJ2-7; v_gene: TRBV10-3; CDR3nt: TGTGCCATCAGTGGCGGCGGGGGGAGCTACGAGCAGTACTTC; CDR3aa: CAISGGGGSYEQYF
abundance: many; len: 14; d_gene: TRBD2; j_gene: TRBJ2-1; v_gene: TRBV5-1; CDR3nt: TGCGCCAGCAGCTTGGTGGCGGGGGGGCATGAGCAGTTCTTC; CDR3aa: CASSLVAGGHEQFF
abundance: many; len: 14; d_gene: TRBD1; j_gene: TRBJ1-5; v_gene: TRBV11-2; CDR3nt: TGTGCCAGCAGTGGACAGGGGGCCGGTCAGCCCCAGCATTTT; CDR3aa: CASSGQGAGQPQHF
abundance: many; len: 17; d_gene: .; j_gene: TRBJ1-1; v_gene: TRBV3-1; CDR3nt: TGTGCCAGCAGCCAAGTTCAGGGGCCGAATCAGAACACTGAAGCTTTCTTT; CDR3aa: CASSQVQGPNQNTEAFF
abundance: few; len: 15; d_gene: .; j_gene: TRBJ2-5; v_gene: TRBV6-1; CDR3nt: TGTGCCAGCAGTGAGACGCAGAGAATCCAAGAGACCCAGTACTTC; CDR3aa: CASSETQRIQETQYF
abundance: .; len: 15; d_gene: .; j_gene: TRBJ2-6; v_gene: TRBV7-9; CDR3nt: TGTGCCAGCACTTGGGTCCGCTCTGGGGCCAACGTCCTGACTTTC; CDR3aa: CASTWVRSGANVLTF
abundance: .; len: 13; d_gene: TRBD1; j_gene: TRBJ2-7; v_gene: TRBV27; CDR3nt: TGTGCCAGCAGAGGGACAGAGGTCTACGAGCAGTACTTC; CDR3aa: CASRGTEVYEQYF
abundance: .; len: 16; d_gene: .; j_gene: TRBJ2-2; v_gene: TRBV7-9; CDR3nt: TGTGCCAGCAGCCCTGGCGGGACATCTAACACCGGGGAGCTGTTTTTT; CDR3aa: CASSPGGTSNTGELFF
abundance: many; len: 14; d_gene: TRBD2; j_gene: TRBJ2-1; v_gene: TRBV27; CDR3nt: TGTGCCAGCAAATCCGGGACTAGTGGTACGGAGCAGTTCTTC; CDR3aa: CASKSGTSGTEQFF
abundance: few; len: 14; d_gene: TRBD1; j_gene: TRBJ2-5; v_gene: TRBV19; CDR3nt: TGTGCCAGTAGTACGGGACAGGGTCGGGAGACCCAGTACTTC; CDR3aa: CASSTGQGRETQYF
abundance: many; len: 12; d_gene: .; j_gene: TRBJ1-1; v_gene: TRBV3-1; CDR3nt: TGTGCCAGCAGCCAAGGGCTGACTGAAGCTTTCTTT; CDR3aa: CASSQGLTEAFF
abundance: few; len: 15; d_gene: .; j_gene: TRBJ1-4; v_gene: TRBV2; CDR3nt: TGTGCCAGCAGTATTCGATTGACAACTAATGAAAAACTGTTTTTT; CDR3aa: CASSIRLTTNEKLFF
abundance: few; len: 16; d_gene: .; j_gene: TRBJ1-4; v_gene: TRBV4-2; CDR3nt: TGTGCCAGCAGCTTGTACTCAGGGGAGGTTGATGAAAAACTGTTTTTT; CDR3aa: CASSLYSGEVDEKLFF
abundance: many; len: 16; d_gene: .; j_gene: TRBJ1-1; v_gene: TRBV15; CDR3nt: TGTGCCACCAGCAGAGGCCCGGGTGCCATGAACACTGAAGCTTTCTTT; CDR3aa: CATSRGPGAMNTEAFF
abundance: .; len: 15; d_gene: TRBD1; j_gene: TRBJ2-7; v_gene: TRBV4-3; CDR3nt: TGCGCCAGCAGCCAAGACCGGGACAGGTCCTACGAGCAGTACTTC; CDR3aa: CASSQDRDRSYEQYF
abundance: few; len: 14; d_gene: .; j_gene: TRBJ2-5; v_gene: TRBV12-3/TRBV12-4; CDR3nt: TGTGCCAGCAGTGCTAACAGGGTTGGAGAGACCCAGTACTTC; CDR3aa: CASSANRVGETQYF
abundance: many; len: 15; d_gene: TRBD2; j_gene: TRBJ2-3; v_gene: TRBV20-1; CDR3nt: TGCAGTGCTAGTGGTCTAGCGGGGCTCACAGATACGCAGTATTTT; CDR3aa: CSASGLAGLTDTQYF
abundance: .; len: 14; d_gene: .; j_gene: TRBJ2-7; v_gene: TRBV7-2; CDR3nt: TGTGCCAGCAGCTTAGACGGGAACGGCTACGAGCAGTACTTC; CDR3aa: CASSLDGNGYEQYF
abundance: many; len: 16; d_gene: TRBD2; j_gene: TRBJ2-7; v_gene: TRBV20-1; CDR3nt: TGCAGTGCTAGAGATCGTAGACTAGCGGGAGCGGGGGAGCAGTACTTC; CDR3aa: CSARDRRLAGAGEQYF
abundance: .; len: 17; d_gene: .; j_gene: TRBJ1-1; v_gene: TRBV7-8; CDR3nt: TGTGCCAGCAGCTTAGGGCTTCGGGGCAGCCTGAACACTGAAGCTTTCTTT; CDR3aa: CASSLGLRGSLNTEAFF
abundance: .; len: 15; d_gene: TRBD2; j_gene: TRBJ2-7; v_gene: TRBV7-2; CDR3nt: TGTGCCAGCAGCAAGGGCCTAGCGGGAGGATACGAGCAGTACTTC; CDR3aa: CASSKGLAGGYEQYF
abundance: .; len: 14; d_gene: .; j_gene: TRBJ2-5; v_gene: TRBV7-2; CDR3nt: TGTGCCAGCAGCTCCCGGACCCGACAAGAGACCCAGTACTTC; CDR3aa: CASSSRTRQETQYF
abundance: .; len: 15; d_gene: .; j_gene: TRBJ1-1; v_gene: TRBV5-1; CDR3nt: TGCGCCAGCAGCTTGGGGCCAGCCAAGTACACTGAAGCTTTCTTT; CDR3aa: CASSLGPAKYTEAFF
abundance: many; len: 15; d_gene: .; j_gene: TRBJ2-5; v_gene: TRBV18; CDR3nt: TGTGCCAGCTCACCACTGAACGGGGTACAAGAGACCCAGTACTTC; CDR3aa: CASSPLNGVQETQYF
abundance: .; len: 13; d_gene: TRBD1; j_gene: TRBJ1-1; v_gene: TRBV12-3/TRBV12-4; CDR3nt: TGTGCCATCTTCGACAGGGGGCGGACTGAAGCTTTCTTT; CDR3aa: CAIFDRGRTEAFF
abundance: .; len: 13; d_gene: TRBD1; j_gene: TRBJ1-1; v_gene: TRBV5-1; CDR3nt: TGCGCCAGCAGCCCGACAGGGACCACTGAAGCTTTCTTT; CDR3aa: CASSPTGTTEAFF
abundance: .; len: 15; d_gene: .; j_gene: TRBJ1-5; v_gene: TRBV4-1; CDR3nt: TGCGCCAGCAGCCAAGATCTAGGGGGGTTCCAGCCCCAGCATTTT; CDR3aa: CASSQDLGGFQPQHF
abundance: many; len: 16; d_gene: .; j_gene: TRBJ2-7; v_gene: TRBV4-2; CDR3nt: TGTGCCAGCAGCCAAGACGCCGGACTCCACCTCTACGAGCAGTACTTC; CDR3aa: CASSQDAGLHLYEQYF
abundance: few; len: 13; d_gene: TRBD1; j_gene: TRBJ2-6; v_gene: TRBV29-1; CDR3nt: TGCAGCGTCAGGGGGCTCGGGGCCAACGTCCTGACTTTC; CDR3aa: CSVRGLGANVLTF
abundance: .; len: 15; d_gene: .; j_gene: TRBJ1-1; v_gene: TRBV7-9; CDR3nt: TGTGCCAGCAGCCCACACGGGGCCATGAACACTGAAGCTTTCTTT; CDR3aa: CASSPHGAMNTEAFF
abundance: .; len: 15; d_gene: .; j_gene: TRBJ2-4; v_gene: TRBV2; CDR3nt: TGTGCCAGCAGTGAAGGGAACAGGAGGAAAAACATTCAGTACTTC; CDR3aa: CASSEGNRRKNIQYF
abundance: few; len: 15; d_gene: .; j_gene: TRBJ2-6; v_gene: TRBV2; CDR3nt: TGTGCCAGCAGTGGGGGGCCGGGAGGGGCCAACGTCCTGACTTTC; CDR3aa: CASSGGPGGANVLTF
abundance: many; len: 14; d_gene: TRBD2; j_gene: TRBJ2-7; v_gene: TRBV12-3/TRBV12-4; CDR3nt: TGTGCCAGCAGTTTGGGGGGGAACAGCTACGAGCAGTACTTC; CDR3aa: CASSLGGNSYEQYF
abundance: few; len: 14; d_gene: .; j_gene: TRBJ1-2; v_gene: TRBV5-1; CDR3nt: TGCGCCAGCCTACTGGGGCATCTGACCTATGGCTACACCTTC; CDR3aa: CASLLGHLTYGYTF
abundance: .; len: 15; d_gene: .; j_gene: TRBJ2-5; v_gene: TRBV5-8; CDR3nt: TGTGCCAGCAGCTTGGACCGAGATCGGTTAGAGACCCAGTACTTC; CDR3aa: CASSLDRDRLETQYF
abundance: .; len: 15; d_gene: TRBD2; j_gene: TRBJ2-7; v_gene: TRBV7-9; CDR3nt: TGTGCCAGCAGCTTAACTGGGGGGGGATACTACGAGCAGTACTTC; CDR3aa: CASSLTGGGYYEQYF
abundance: .; len: 14; d_gene: .; j_gene: TRBJ2-7; v_gene: TRBV20-1; CDR3nt: TGCAGTGCTAGAGATCCCCTAATCAGGGGAGAGCAGTACTTC; CDR3aa: CSARDPLIRGEQYF
abundance: many; len: 14; d_gene: .; j_gene: TRBJ1-2; v_gene: TRBV6-5; CDR3nt: TGTGCCAGCAGTTACTCCGGACCGAGCTATGGCTACACCTTC; CDR3aa: CASSYSGPSYGYTF
abundance: few; len: 15; d_gene: .; j_gene: TRBJ2-3; v_gene: TRBV5-1; CDR3nt: TGCGCCAGCAGCTGGACAGCTTCTAGCACAGATACGCAGTATTTT; CDR3aa: CASSWTASSTDTQYF
abundance: .; len: 14; d_gene: .; j_gene: TRBJ2-3; v_gene: TRBV14; CDR3nt: TGTGCCAGCAGCCAAGAAGTAGCTCCAGATACGCAGTATTTT; CDR3aa: CASSQEVAPDTQYF
abundance: many; len: 15; d_gene: .; j_gene: TRBJ2-6; v_gene: TRBV12-3/TRBV12-4; CDR3nt: TGTGCCAGCACCATGAGTCCCTCTGGGGCCAACGTCCTGACTTTC; CDR3aa: CASTMSPSGANVLTF
abundance: many; len: 17; d_gene: .; j_gene: TRBJ2-2; v_gene: TRBV12-3/TRBV12-4; CDR3nt: TGTGCCAGCAGTTTAGCGCTTGTGTGGGAGTACACCGGGGAGCTGTTTTTT; CDR3aa: CASSLALVWEYTGELFF
abundance: few; len: 15; d_gene: .; j_gene: TRBJ2-1; v_gene: TRBV20-1; CDR3nt: TGCAGTGCCATTAAAGGAGGGGTATCCTACAATGAGCAGTTCTTC; CDR3aa: CSAIKGGVSYNEQFF